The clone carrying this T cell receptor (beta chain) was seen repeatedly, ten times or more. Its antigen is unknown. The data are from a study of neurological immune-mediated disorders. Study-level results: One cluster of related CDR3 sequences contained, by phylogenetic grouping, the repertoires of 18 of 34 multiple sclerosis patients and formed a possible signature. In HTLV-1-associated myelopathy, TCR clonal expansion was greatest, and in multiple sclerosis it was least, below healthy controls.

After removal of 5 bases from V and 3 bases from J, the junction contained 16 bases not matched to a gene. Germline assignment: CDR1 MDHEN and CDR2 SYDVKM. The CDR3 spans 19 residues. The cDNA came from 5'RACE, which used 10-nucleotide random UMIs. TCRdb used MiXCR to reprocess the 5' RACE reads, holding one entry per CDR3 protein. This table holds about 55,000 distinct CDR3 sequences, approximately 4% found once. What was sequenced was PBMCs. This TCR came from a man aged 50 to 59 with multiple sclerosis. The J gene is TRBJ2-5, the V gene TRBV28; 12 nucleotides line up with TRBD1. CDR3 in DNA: TGTGCCAGCAGTGGAGGGCCTGGTTCCGGGACAGGGGGCGAAGAGACCCAGTACTTC. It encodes CASSGGPGSGTGGEETQYF.